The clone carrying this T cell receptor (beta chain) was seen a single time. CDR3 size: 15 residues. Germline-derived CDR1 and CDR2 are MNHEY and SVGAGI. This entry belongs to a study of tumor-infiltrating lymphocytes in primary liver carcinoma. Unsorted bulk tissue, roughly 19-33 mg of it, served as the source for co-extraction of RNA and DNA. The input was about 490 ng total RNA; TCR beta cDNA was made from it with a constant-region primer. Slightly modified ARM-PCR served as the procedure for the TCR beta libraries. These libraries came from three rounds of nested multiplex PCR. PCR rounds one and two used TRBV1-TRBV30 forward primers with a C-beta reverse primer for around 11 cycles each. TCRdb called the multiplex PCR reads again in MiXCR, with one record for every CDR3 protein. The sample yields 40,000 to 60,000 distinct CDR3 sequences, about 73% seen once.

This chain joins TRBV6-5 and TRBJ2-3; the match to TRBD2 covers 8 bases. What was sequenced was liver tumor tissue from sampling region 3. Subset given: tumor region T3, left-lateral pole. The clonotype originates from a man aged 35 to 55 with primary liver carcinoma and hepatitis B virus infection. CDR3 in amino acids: CESSSLTGGPDTQYF. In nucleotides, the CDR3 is TGTGAGAGTAGTTCCCTAACGGGAGGGCCAGATACGCAGTATTTT.